The rows below give T cell receptor beta chains drawn from one sample of a study of OX40 agonist ivuxolimab in advanced cancers. Data came from immunoSEQ multiplex PCR; TCRdb stores just in-frame clones and leaves some out. The sample has approximately 66,000 clones, around 86% seen once. The specimen comprised CD4+ or CD8+ T cells sorted from blood, sampled in a trial of the OX40 agonist ivuxolimab. These TCRs come from an adult with an advanced solid tumor such as melanoma, head and neck, liver or kidney cancer. The CDR3 runs from the conserved cysteine through the conserved F or W. Fields, in order: J gene, CDR3 length, D gene, clone size, V gene, CDR3 protein, CDR3 DNA. A D gene is named only where the DNA matches it firmly. Clone size, where shown, is once, few, many, or a class for clones that have expanded.

J: TRBJ1-1; length: 15; D: -; size: -; V: TRBV6-6; CDR3: CASSYSVRVNTEAFF; DNA: TGTGCCAGCAGTTACTCGGTCAGGGTGAACACTGAAGCTTTCTTT
J: TRBJ2-6; length: 15; D: -; size: -; V: TRBV18; CDR3: CASSPAGTGANVLTF; DNA: TGTGCCAGCTCACCGGCGGGCACTGGGGCCAACGTCCTGACTTTC
J: TRBJ1-6; length: 14; D: -; size: few; V: TRBV7-3; CDR3: CASSWGTGTSPLHF; DNA: TGTGCCAGCAGCTGGGGAACAGGGACTTCACCCCTCCACTTT
J: TRBJ1-2; length: 18; D: -; size: -; V: TRBV9; CDR3: CASSVDTVGSFGDYGYTF; DNA: TGTGCCAGCAGCGTAGACACTGTAGGGTCCTTCGGCGACTATGGCTACACCTTC
J: TRBJ1-5; length: 14; D: -; size: -; V: TRBV18; CDR3: CASSPDYSNQPQHF; DNA: TGTGCCAGCTCACCCGACTATAGCAATCAGCCCCAGCATTTT
J: TRBJ2-1; length: 16; D: TRBD2; size: -; V: TRBV11-2; CDR3: CASSLGLAGGYNEQFF; DNA: TGTGCCAGCAGCTTGGGACTAGCGGGGGGATACAATGAGCAGTTCTTC
J: TRBJ1-2; length: 17; D: TRBD1; size: few; V: TRBV19; CDR3: CASSPTRDRSDTYGYTF; DNA: TGTGCCAGTAGTCCCACCCGGGACAGATCGGACACCTATGGCTACACCTTC
J: TRBJ2-1; length: 19; D: -; size: -; V: TRBV15; CDR3: CATSRDLPNSLSSYNEQFF; DNA: TGTGCCACCAGCAGAGATCTACCTAACTCCCTATCCTCCTACAATGAGCAGTTCTTC
J: TRBJ1-6; length: 15; D: TRBD1; size: -; V: TRBV9; CDR3: CASSSLGGAESPLHF; DNA: TGTGCCAGCAGCTCCTTAGGGGGCGCGGAATCACCCCTCCACTTT
J: TRBJ1-5; length: 15; D: TRBD1; size: -; V: TRBV4-1; CDR3: CASSQERTGGEPQHF; DNA: TGCGCCAGCAGCCAAGAAAGGACAGGGGGAGAGCCCCAGCATTTT
J: TRBJ1-1; length: 14; D: TRBD1; size: -; V: TRBV27; CDR3: CASSRQGLNTEAFF; DNA: TGTGCCAGCAGTAGACAGGGACTGAACACTGAAGCTTTCTTT
J: TRBJ1-2; length: 12; D: -; size: few; V: TRBV18; CDR3: CASSLTGNGYTF; DNA: TGTGCCAGCTCACTCACAGGGAACGGCTACACCTTC
J: TRBJ2-7; length: 16; D: TRBD1; size: -; V: TRBV14; CDR3: CASSRSLIAGGYEQYF; DNA: TGTGCCAGCAGCCGCAGTCTGATAGCAGGGGGCTACGAGCAGTACTTC
J: TRBJ1-1; length: 15; D: TRBD1; size: -; V: TRBV30; CDR3: CAWKGQALPNTEAFF; DNA: TGTGCCTGGAAGGGACAGGCACTCCCGAACACTGAAGCTTTCTTT
J: TRBJ1-2; length: 14; D: TRBD1; size: -; V: TRBV10-3; CDR3: CAISGLDRLDGYTF; DNA: TGTGCCATCAGTGGCCTGGACAGGTTAGATGGCTACACCTTC
J: TRBJ2-7; length: 15; D: -; size: few; V: TRBV7-6; CDR3: CASSVVAGASYEQYF; DNA: TGTGCCAGCAGCGTAGTGGCGGGGGCCTCCTACGAGCAGTACTTC
J: TRBJ2-5; length: 14; D: -; size: -; V: TRBV6-5; CDR3: CASSYGPPQETQYF; DNA: TGTGCCAGCAGTTACGGACCCCCCCAAGAGACCCAGTACTTC
J: TRBJ2-3; length: 12; D: -; size: -; V: TRBV30; CDR3: CAWRVQLDTQYF; DNA: TGTGCCTGGAGAGTGCAACTAGATACGCAGTATTTT
J: TRBJ1-6; length: 13; D: -; size: -; V: TRBV11-2; CDR3: CASSLDRNSPLHF; DNA: TGTGCCAGCAGCTTAGATCGGAATTCACCCCTCCACTTT
J: TRBJ2-5; length: 15; D: TRBD1; size: -; V: TRBV7-9; CDR3: CASSFGDRGGETQYF; DNA: TGTGCCAGCAGCTTTGGGGACAGGGGCGGTGAGACCCAGTACTTC
J: TRBJ1-4; length: 8; D: -; size: -; V: TRBV20-1; CDR3: CSPMGLFF; DNA: TGCAGTCCAATGGGGCTGTTTTTT
J: TRBJ1-1; length: 16; D: TRBD1; size: -; V: TRBV7-2; CDR3: CASSLEPGQGFTEAFF; DNA: TGTGCCAGCAGCTTAGAACCGGGACAGGGGTTCACTGAAGCTTTCTTT
J: TRBJ2-3; length: 15; D: -; size: -; V: TRBV18; CDR3: CASAGGRTSTDTQYF; DNA: TGTGCCAGCGCTGGGGGCAGAACTAGCACAGATACGCAGTATTTT
J: TRBJ1-4; length: 13; D: TRBD1; size: few; V: TRBV10-3; CDR3: CAISRGRDEKLFF; DNA: TGTGCCATCAGCAGGGGGAGGGATGAAAAACTGTTTTTT
J: TRBJ2-5; length: 13; D: -; size: -; V: TRBV19; CDR3: CASSIVAEETQYF; DNA: TGTGCCAGTAGTATAGTTGCGGAAGAGACCCAGTACTTC
J: TRBJ1-1; length: 12; D: -; size: -; V: TRBV11-2; CDR3: CASSFLWTEAFF; DNA: -
J: TRBJ2-5; length: 14; D: -; size: -; V: TRBV18; CDR3: CASSPRGIQETQYF; DNA: TGTGCCAGCTCACCACGAGGGATCCAAGAGACCCAGTACTTC
J: TRBJ1-2; length: 14; D: -; size: once; V: TRBV9; CDR3: CASSVVYGNYGYTF; DNA: TGTGCCAGCAGCGTAGTGTACGGGAACTATGGCTACACCTTC
J: TRBJ1-6; length: 13; D: -; size: once; V: TRBV6-5; CDR3: CASSYDRFSPLHF; DNA: TGTGCCAGCAGTTACGACAGGTTTTCACCCCTCCACTTT
J: TRBJ2-3; length: 13; D: -; size: -; V: TRBV6-4; CDR3: CASSVGDGDTQYF; DNA: TGTGCCAGCAGTGTAGGGGATGGAGATACGCAGTATTTT
J: TRBJ2-5; length: 14; D: TRBD1; size: -; V: TRBV5-1; CDR3: CASSWTGGVETQYF; DNA: TGCGCCAGCAGCTGGACAGGGGGCGTAGAGACCCAGTACTTC
J: TRBJ2-3; length: 18; D: TRBD2; size: -; V: TRBV5-5; CDR3: CASSPGGRGGVITDTQYF; DNA: TGTGCCAGCAGCCCGGGCGGGCGCGGGGGGGTTATCACAGATACGCAGTATTTT
J: TRBJ2-7; length: 14; D: -; size: -; V: TRBV6-5; CDR3: CASTEHRVGREQYF; DNA: TGTGCCAGCACGGAGCATCGTGTTGGACGCGAGCAGTACTTC
J: TRBJ1-2; length: 13; D: -; size: -; V: TRBV6-4; CDR3: CASSEQGVGGYTF; DNA: TGTGCCAGCAGTGAACAAGGGGTAGGAGGCTACACCTTC
J: TRBJ1-2; length: 12; D: -; size: -; V: TRBV28; CDR3: CASSRTGKGYTF; DNA: TGTGCCAGCAGCAGAACCGGGAAGGGCTACACCTTC
J: TRBJ2-7; length: 16; D: -; size: -; V: TRBV5-1; CDR3: CASSFTQGGNPYEQYF; DNA: TGCGCCAGCAGCTTCACTCAGGGCGGGAATCCCTACGAGCAGTACTTC
J: TRBJ2-5; length: 17; D: TRBD1; size: once; V: TRBV25-1; CDR3: CASSDPGQGVYQETQYF; DNA: TGTGCCAGCAGTGATCCGGGACAGGGGGTCTACCAAGAGACCCAGTACTTC
J: TRBJ1-5; length: 15; D: -; size: -; V: TRBV5-1; CDR3: CASSLEGRGWGAQHF; DNA: TGCGCCAGCAGCTTGGAAGGGCGGGGATGGGGAGCCCAGCATTTT
J: TRBJ2-5; length: 15; D: -; size: -; V: TRBV18; CDR3: CASSPVKDWGETQYF; DNA: TGTGCCAGCTCACCAGTCAAGGACTGGGGGGAGACCCAGTACTTC
J: TRBJ1-5; length: 15; D: -; size: -; V: TRBV2; CDR3: CASSDHRNSNQPQHF; DNA: TGTGCCAGCAGTGACCACCGAAACAGCAATCAGCCCCAGCATTTT
J: TRBJ1-1; length: 14; D: -; size: -; V: TRBV6-1; CDR3: CASIIQARNTEAFF; DNA: TGTGCCAGCATTATCCAGGCGCGGAACACTGAAGCTTTCTTT
J: TRBJ1-6; length: 16; D: -; size: -; V: TRBV12-5; CDR3: CASGLVQDSYNSPLHF; DNA: TGTGCTAGTGGTTTGGTACAGGACTCCTATAATTCACCCCTCCACTTT
J: TRBJ1-2; length: 15; D: -; size: -; V: TRBV29-1; CDR3: CSVDSPGLSNYGYTF; DNA: TGCAGCGTTGATTCTCCAGGCCTTTCTAACTATGGCTACACCTTC
J: TRBJ2-2; length: 15; D: TRBD1; size: -; V: TRBV5-4; CDR3: CASSSTGKVTGELFF; DNA: TGTGCCAGCAGCTCGACAGGGAAAGTCACCGGGGAGCTGTTTTTT
J: TRBJ2-2; length: 13; D: -; size: -; V: TRBV2; CDR3: CASKPSYTGELFF; DNA: TGTGCCAGTAAGCCGTCGTACACCGGGGAGCTGTTTTTT
J: TRBJ1-2; length: 15; D: -; size: -; V: TRBV13; CDR3: CASSLGRGTLNGYTF; DNA: TGTGCCAGCAGCTTAGGTAGGGGGACCCTTAACGGCTACACCTTC